The clone carrying this TCR beta chain came up a few times. This entry is derived from a study of blood T cell repertoires in COVID-19. Study details: Material from acute and convalescent COVID-19 was sourced from the United States, Italy and Spain.

The method was immunoSEQ multiplex PCR; TCRdb's version includes in-frame clones alone and lacks a portion of them. There are over 200,000 clones in the sample; 90% occur only once, and around 16% lies in the top ten. Enrolled through a virtual design, the participants were between about 18 and 89 years of age and came from some 25 US areas. Clinical history as reported by participants underpinned cohort assignment. Within 2 weeks of study entry, exposed participants had contacted a PCR-confirmed or clinician-diagnosed COVID-19 case. The CDR3 spans 14 residues. Germline V gives CDR1 SGDLS, CDR2 YYNGEE. With V trimmed by 3 bases and J by 2 bases, 2 bases remained unmatched.

This chain links TRBV9 with TRBJ2-5; 9 bases match TRBD2. The source material was PBMCs or T cells enriched from blood (not recorded which). The TCR comes from a man aged 25 to 45 who had been exposed to COVID-19. The CDR3 DNA reads as TGTGCCAGCAGCGCCCTAGCGGGGCAAGAGACCCAGTACTTC. This encodes CASSALAGQETQYF.